There are many counts of the clone carrying this T cell receptor (beta chain). Its target is unknown. Samples came from axillary lymph nodes draining the breast cancer. The sample belongs to a study of breast tumors, draining lymph nodes, adjacent tissues. Broader study findings: The data were judged consistent with most tumor T cells coming from lymph node and expanding in tumor. Tumor repertoires ranked between lymph nodes and nontumor tissue in diversity, with V and J gene preferences.

Between the trimmed V and J ends, which lost 4 bases and 5 bases, there was a span of 12 bases. CDR1 and CDR2 (germline): SEHNR, FQNEAQ (reference sequence). This CDR3 has 13 amino acids. TCRdb reprocessed the multiplex PCR reads with MiXCR, giving one entry per CDR3 protein. The sample has under 300,000 distinct CDR3 sequences, less than 35% seen once. The rearrangement links TRBV7-9 to TRBJ2-7, with D tentatively TRBD1 (5 bases). The sample was axillary lymph node tissue. The sequence derives from a female donor with breast cancer. Some clones in this sample may be carry-over from other donors' samples. The CDR3 spells CASSSRVTDEQYF. CDR3 coding DNA: TGTGCCAGCAGCTCCAGGGTGACGGACGAGCAGTACTTC.